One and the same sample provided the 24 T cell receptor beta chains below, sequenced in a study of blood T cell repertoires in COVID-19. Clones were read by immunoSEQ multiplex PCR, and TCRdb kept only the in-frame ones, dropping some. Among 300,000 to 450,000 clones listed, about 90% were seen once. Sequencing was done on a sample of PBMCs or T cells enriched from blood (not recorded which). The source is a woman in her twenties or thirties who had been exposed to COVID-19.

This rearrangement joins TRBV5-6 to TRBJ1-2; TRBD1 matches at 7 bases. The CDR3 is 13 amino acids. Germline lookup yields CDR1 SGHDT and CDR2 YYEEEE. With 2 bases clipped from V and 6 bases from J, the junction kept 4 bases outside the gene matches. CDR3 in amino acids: CASSLQGPNGYTF. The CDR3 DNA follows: TGTGCCAGCAGCTTACAGGGGCCAAATGGCTACACCTTC.

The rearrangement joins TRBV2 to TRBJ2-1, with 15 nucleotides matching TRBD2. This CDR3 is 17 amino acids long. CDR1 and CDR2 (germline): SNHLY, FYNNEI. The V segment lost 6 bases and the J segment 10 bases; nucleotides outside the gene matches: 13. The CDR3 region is CASRSPGLAGGDREQFF. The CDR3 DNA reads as TGTGCCAGCAGATCTCCTGGACTAGCGGGAGGGGACCGCGAGCAGTTCTTC.

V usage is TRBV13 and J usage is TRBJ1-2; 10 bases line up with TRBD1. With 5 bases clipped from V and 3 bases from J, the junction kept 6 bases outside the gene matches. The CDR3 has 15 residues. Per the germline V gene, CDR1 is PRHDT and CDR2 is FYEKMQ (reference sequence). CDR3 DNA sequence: TGTGCCAGCAGCCAAAGGGGACAGGGGTACTATGGCTACACCTTC. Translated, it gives CASSQRGQGYYGYTF.

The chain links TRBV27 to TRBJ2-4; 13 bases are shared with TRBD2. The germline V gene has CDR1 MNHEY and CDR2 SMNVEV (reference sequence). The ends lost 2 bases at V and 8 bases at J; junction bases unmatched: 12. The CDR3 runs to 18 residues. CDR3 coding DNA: TGTGCCAGCAGTTTAACCCAGACTAGCGGGAGGAGGGGAGACATTCAGTACTTC. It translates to CASSLTQTSGRRGDIQYF.

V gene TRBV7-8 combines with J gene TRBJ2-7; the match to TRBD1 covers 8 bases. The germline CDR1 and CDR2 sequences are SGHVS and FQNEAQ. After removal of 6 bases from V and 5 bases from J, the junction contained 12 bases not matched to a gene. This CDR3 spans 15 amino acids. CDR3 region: CASRFGERTGNEQYF. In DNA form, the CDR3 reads TGTGCCAGCAGGTTTGGTGAACGGACAGGGAACGAGCAGTACTTC. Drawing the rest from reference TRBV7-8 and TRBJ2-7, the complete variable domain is GAGVSQSPRYKVAKRGQDVALRCDPISGHVSLFWYQQALGQGPEFLTYFQNEAQLDKSGLPSDRFFAERPEGSVSTLKIQRTQQEDSAVYLCASRFGERTGNEQYFGPGTRLTVT.

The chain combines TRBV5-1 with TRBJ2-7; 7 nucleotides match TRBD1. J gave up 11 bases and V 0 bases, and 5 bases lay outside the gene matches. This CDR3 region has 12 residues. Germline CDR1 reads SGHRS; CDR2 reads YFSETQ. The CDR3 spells CASSLVGQGEYF. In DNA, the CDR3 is TGCGCCAGCAGCTTGGTTGGGCAGGGGGAGTACTTC.

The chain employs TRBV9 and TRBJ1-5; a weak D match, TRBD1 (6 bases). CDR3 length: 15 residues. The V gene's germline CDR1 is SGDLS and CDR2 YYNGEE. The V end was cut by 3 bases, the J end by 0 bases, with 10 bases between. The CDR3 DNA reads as TGTGCCAGCAGCGCCACAGGGTATAGCAATCAGCCCCAGCATTTT. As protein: CASSATGYSNQPQHF. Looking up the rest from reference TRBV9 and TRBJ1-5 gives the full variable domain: DSGVTQTPKHLITATGQRVTLRCSPRSGDLSVYWYQQSLDQGLQFLIQYYNGEERAKGNILERFSAQQFPDLHSELNLSSLELGDSALYFCASSATGYSNQPQHFGDGTRLSIL.

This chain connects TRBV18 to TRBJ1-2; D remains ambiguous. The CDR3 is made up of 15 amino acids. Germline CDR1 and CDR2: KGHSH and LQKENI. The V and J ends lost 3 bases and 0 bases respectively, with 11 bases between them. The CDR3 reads CASSPAAASNYGYTF. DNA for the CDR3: TGTGCCAGCTCACCGGCAGCGGCCTCTAACTATGGCTACACCTTC. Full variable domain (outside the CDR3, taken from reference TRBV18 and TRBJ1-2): NAGVMQNPRHLVRRRGQEARLRCSPMKGHSHVYWYRQLPEEGLKFMVYLQKENIIDESGMPKERFSAEFPKEGPSILRIQQVVRGDSAAYFCASSPAAASNYGYTFGSGTRLTVV.

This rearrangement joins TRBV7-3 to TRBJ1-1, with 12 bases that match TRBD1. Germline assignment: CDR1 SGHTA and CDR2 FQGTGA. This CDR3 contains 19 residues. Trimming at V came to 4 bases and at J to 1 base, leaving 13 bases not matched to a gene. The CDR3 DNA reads TGTGCCAGCAGCTCTACCCCGGGACAGGGGGCAGAGGGGAACACTGAAGCTTTCTTT. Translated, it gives CASSSTPGQGAEGNTEAFF. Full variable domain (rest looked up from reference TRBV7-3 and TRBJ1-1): GAGVSQTPSNKVTEKGKYVELRCDPISGHTALYWYRQSLGQGPEFLIYFQGTGAADDSGLPNDRFFAVRPEGSVSTLKIQRTERGDSAVYLCASSSTPGQGAEGNTEAFFGQGTRLTVV.

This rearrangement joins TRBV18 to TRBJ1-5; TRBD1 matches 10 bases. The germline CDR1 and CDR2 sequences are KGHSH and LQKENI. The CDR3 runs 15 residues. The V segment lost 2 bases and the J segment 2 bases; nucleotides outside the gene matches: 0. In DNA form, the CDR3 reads TGTGCCAGCTCACCAGACAGGGGGCGCAATCAGCCCCAGCATTTT. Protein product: CASSPDRGRNQPQHF.

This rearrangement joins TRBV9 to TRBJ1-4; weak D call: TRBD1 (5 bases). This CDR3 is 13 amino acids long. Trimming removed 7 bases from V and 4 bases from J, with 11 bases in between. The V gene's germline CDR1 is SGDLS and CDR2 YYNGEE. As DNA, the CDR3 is TGTGCCAGCGCGGGGACTGATAATGAAAAACTGTTTTTT. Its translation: CASAGTDNEKLFF. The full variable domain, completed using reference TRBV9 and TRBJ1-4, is DSGVTQTPKHLITATGQRVTLRCSPRSGDLSVYWYQQSLDQGLQFLIQYYNGEERAKGNILERFSAQQFPDLHSELNLSSLELGDSALYFCASAGTDNEKLFFGSGTQLSVL.

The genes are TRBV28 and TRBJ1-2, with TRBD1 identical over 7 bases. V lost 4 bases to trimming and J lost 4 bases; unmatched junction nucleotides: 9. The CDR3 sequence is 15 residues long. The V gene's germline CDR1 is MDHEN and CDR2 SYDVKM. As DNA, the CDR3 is TGTGCCAGCAGTTCAAGGGACAGCATGGTCTATGGCTACACCTTC. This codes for CASSSRDSMVYGYTF.

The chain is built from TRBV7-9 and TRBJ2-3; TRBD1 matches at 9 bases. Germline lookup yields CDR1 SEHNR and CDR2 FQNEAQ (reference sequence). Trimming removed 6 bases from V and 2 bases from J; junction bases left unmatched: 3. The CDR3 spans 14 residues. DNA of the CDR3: TGTGCCAGCAGGGGGACAGGGACCACAGATACGCAGTATTTT. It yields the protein CASRGTGTTDTQYF.

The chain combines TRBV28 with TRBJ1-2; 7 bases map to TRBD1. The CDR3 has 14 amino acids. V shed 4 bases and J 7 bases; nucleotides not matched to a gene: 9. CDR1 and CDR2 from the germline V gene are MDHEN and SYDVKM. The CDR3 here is CASSSPGQLSGYTF. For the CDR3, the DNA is TGTGCCAGCAGTTCTCCGGGACAGCTCTCTGGCTACACCTTC.

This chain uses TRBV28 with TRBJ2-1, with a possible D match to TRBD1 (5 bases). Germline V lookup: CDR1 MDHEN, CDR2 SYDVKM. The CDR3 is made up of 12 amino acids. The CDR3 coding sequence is TGTGCAGCCTGGACACTTTACAATGAGCAGTTCTTC. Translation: CAAWTLYNEQFF.

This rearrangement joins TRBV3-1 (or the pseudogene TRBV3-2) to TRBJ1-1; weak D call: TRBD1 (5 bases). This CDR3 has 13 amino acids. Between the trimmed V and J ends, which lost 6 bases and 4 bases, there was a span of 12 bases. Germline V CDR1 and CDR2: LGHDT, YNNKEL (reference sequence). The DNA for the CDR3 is TGTGCCAGCAGTCCAGGGTGGAGCACTGAAGCTTTCTTT. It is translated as CASSPGWSTEAFF.

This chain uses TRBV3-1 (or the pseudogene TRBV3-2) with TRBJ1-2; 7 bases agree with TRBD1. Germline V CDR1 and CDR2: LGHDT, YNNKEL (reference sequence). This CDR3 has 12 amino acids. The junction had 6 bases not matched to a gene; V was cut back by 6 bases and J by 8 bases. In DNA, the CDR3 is TGTGCCAGCAGTTCAGGGGGTCGAGGCTACACCTTC. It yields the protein CASSSGGRGYTF.

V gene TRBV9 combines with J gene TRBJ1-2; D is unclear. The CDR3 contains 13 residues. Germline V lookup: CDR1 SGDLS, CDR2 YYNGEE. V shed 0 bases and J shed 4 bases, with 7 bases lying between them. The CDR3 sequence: CASSVDFSYGYTF. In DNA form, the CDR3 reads TGTGCCAGCAGCGTAGACTTTAGCTATGGCTACACCTTC.

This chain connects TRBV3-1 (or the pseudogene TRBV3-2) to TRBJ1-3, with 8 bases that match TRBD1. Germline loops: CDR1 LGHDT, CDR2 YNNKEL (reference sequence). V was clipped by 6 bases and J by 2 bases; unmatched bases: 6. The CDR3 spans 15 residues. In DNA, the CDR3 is TGTGCCAGCAGAAACGACAGGGGTGCTGGAAACACCATATATTTT. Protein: CASRNDRGAGNTIYF.

The CDR3 region is CASSKVLIRTGELFF. CDR3 nucleotide sequence: TGTGCCAGCAGCAAAGTCCTAATCCGGACCGGGGAGCTGTTTTTT. This chain connects TRBV21-1 to TRBJ2-2; TRBD2, as called in the table, went unchecked against the DNA. TRBV21-1 is described as a pseudogene. The CDR3 totals 15 residues.

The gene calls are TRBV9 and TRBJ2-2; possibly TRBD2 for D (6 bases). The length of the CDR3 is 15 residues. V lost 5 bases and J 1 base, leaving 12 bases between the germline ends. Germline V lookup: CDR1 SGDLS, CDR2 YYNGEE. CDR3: CASSRSGRNTGELFF. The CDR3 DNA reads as TGTGCCAGCAGTCGTAGCGGAAGGAACACCGGGGAGCTGTTTTTT.

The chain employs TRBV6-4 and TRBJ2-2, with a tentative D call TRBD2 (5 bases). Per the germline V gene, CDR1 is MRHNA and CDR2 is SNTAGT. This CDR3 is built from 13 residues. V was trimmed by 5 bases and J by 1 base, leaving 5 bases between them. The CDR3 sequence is CASSSGNTGELFF. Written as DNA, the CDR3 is TGTGCCAGCAGTAGCGGGAACACCGGGGAGCTGTTTTTT.

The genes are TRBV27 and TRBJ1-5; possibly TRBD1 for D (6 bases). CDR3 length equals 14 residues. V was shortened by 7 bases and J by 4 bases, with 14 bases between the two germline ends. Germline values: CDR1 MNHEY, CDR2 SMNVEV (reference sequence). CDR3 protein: CASKNTGTNQPQHF. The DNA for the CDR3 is TGTGCCAGCAAGAATACAGGGACAAATCAGCCCCAGCATTTT.

The CDR3: CASSAPWGGNQPQHF. DNA for the CDR3: TGTGCCAGCAGTGCCCCTTGGGGGGGCAATCAGCCCCAGCATTTT. The chain uses TRBV28 and TRBJ1-5, with a weak D call TRBD1 (5 bases). The CDR3 is 15 amino acids. Germline CDR1 reads MDHEN; CDR2 reads SYDVKM. The V and J ends lost 5 bases and 2 bases respectively, with 13 bases between them. The entire variable domain, with the rest obtained from reference TRBV28 and TRBJ1-5, is as follows: DVKVTQSSRYLVKRTGEKVFLECVQDMDHENMFWYRQDPGLGLRLIYFSYDVKMKEKGDIPEGYSVSREKKERFSLILESASTNQTSMYLCASSAPWGGNQPQHFGDGTRLSIL.